These T cell receptor beta chains were read from a single sample in a study of blood T cell repertoires in COVID-19. The assay was immunoSEQ multiplex PCR, and TCRdb's table has in-frame clones only and misses some. The sample contains some 110,000 clones, roughly 80% of which appear only once. Sequencing was performed on peripheral blood. The receptor source for this set is an elderly man with COVID-19, enrolled during active disease. Each CDR3 is given with its conserved first and last residue. The D gene is left open where the match is weak. Some rows mark clone size as missing; the rest say once, few, many or name a class of expanded clone.

TGTGCCAGCAGTCCGGGGGGGTATGGCTACACCTTC	CASSPGGYGYTF	TRBJ1-2	TRBV28	.	.
TGTGCCAGGACAATGGGGACAGAGAACAATCAGCCCCAGCATTTT	CARTMGTENNQPQHF	TRBJ1-5	TRBV11-1	TRBD1	.
TGTGCCAGCTCACCGCGGGGTCATTTAAGAAACACCATATATTTT	CASSPRGHLRNTIYF	TRBJ1-3	TRBV18	.	.
TGTGCCATCGAGGACAGGGAAGGGCATAGCGGGAGCCCCTACAATGAGCAGTTCTTC	CAIEDREGHSGSPYNEQFF	TRBJ2-1	TRBV10-3	.	.
TGTGCCATCAGTGAGTGGGACACGAATGAAAAACTGTTTTTT	CAISEWDTNEKLFF	TRBJ1-4	TRBV10-3	.	.
TGCGCCAGCAGCCAAGAGCAGGGGCCGACCTACGAGCAGTACTTC	CASSQEQGPTYEQYF	TRBJ2-7	TRBV4-3	.	few
TGTGCCAGCAGTTGGGGGCACTATGGCTACACCTTC	CASSWGHYGYTF	TRBJ1-2	TRBV28	.	.
TGTGCCAGTAGTATAGATGTTGGCAGCACAGATACGCAGTATTTT	CASSIDVGSTDTQYF	TRBJ2-3	TRBV19	.	.
TGCAGCGTAGAACATCGAAACACCATATATTTT	CSVEHRNTIYF	TRBJ1-3	TRBV29-1	.	.
TGTGCCAGCAGCTTCGGCGGGGCCCACAATGAGCAGTTCTTC	CASSFGGAHNEQFF	TRBJ2-1	TRBV11-1	.	.
TGTGCCAGCAGCCCACTAGCGGGACTCTACAATGAGCAGTTCTTC	CASSPLAGLYNEQFF	TRBJ2-1	TRBV5-4	TRBD2	.
TGTGCCAGCAGACCGGCTAGCGGCTACGAGCAGTACTTC	CASRPASGYEQYF	TRBJ2-7	TRBV5-4	TRBD2	few
TGTGCCAGCAGCCACCGGGAGGGGGGAGATACGCAGTATTTT	CASSHREGGDTQYF	TRBJ2-3	TRBV3-1/TRBV3-2	TRBD2	once
TGTGCCAGCAGCGTAGGGACAGCTACTGGCTACACCTTC	CASSVGTATGYTF	TRBJ1-2	TRBV9	.	many
TGTGCCAGCTCGATACCTGGGCGGACCCAGTACTTC	CASSIPGRTQYF	TRBJ2-5	TRBV28	.	.
TGTGCCAGCAACTTGGGAGGGTTTCAGCCCCAGCATTTT	CASNLGGFQPQHF	TRBJ1-5	TRBV2	.	once
TGCAGCGTTGAAGTATACAGGGAGGGCGGCTACACCTTC	CSVEVYREGGYTF	TRBJ1-2	TRBV29-1	.	.
TGCGCCAGCAGCCCCTGGACAGGGTCAAATGAGCAGTTCTTC	CASSPWTGSNEQFF	TRBJ2-1	TRBV5-1	TRBD1	.
TGTGCCAGCCGAGGACTGGGGAGCTCCTACGAGCAGTACTTC	CASRGLGSSYEQYF	TRBJ2-7	TRBV25-1	.	.
TGTGCCAGCAGTTTAAGAGGGCGGAATCTCTACGAGCAGTACTTC	CASSLRGRNLYEQYF	TRBJ2-7	TRBV27	.	.
TGTGCCAGCAGTCTAGGGGGACAGCCCTATGGCTACACCTTC	CASSLGGQPYGYTF	TRBJ1-2	TRBV6-5	TRBD1	.
TGTGCCAGTAGTTCCCCTCCCGGGACTAGCGGGAGCTTTGCCGGGGAGCTGTTTTTT	CASSSPPGTSGSFAGELFF	TRBJ2-2	TRBV19	TRBD2	.
TGTGCCAGCAGTTTAACTAGTGCGGGGTACAATGAGCAGTTCTTC	CASSLTSAGYNEQFF	TRBJ2-1	TRBV28	.	.
TGTGCCATCAACGGGGGGGGCCTCTATGGCTACACCTTC	CAINGGGLYGYTF	TRBJ1-2	TRBV10-3	.	.
TGTGCCACCAGTCCGACTAGCGGGAGTATATACAATGAGCAGTTCTTC	CATSPTSGSIYNEQFF	TRBJ2-1	TRBV15	TRBD2	.
TGTGCCAGTAGTATACTTACCGGGACAGATAAAAACACTGAAGCTTTCTTT	CASSILTGTDKNTEAFF	TRBJ1-1	TRBV19	TRBD1	.
TGTGCCAGCAGCCAGCTAGCGGGAGAGGTAACCGGGGAGCTGTTTTTT	CASSQLAGEVTGELFF	TRBJ2-2	TRBV4-2	TRBD2	once
TGCAGCGTGGAAGGGACAGATGAATCCTACGAGCAGTACTTC	CSVEGTDESYEQYF	TRBJ2-7	TRBV29-1	TRBD1	.
TGTGCCTGGAGTCTCGGGGAGACCCAGTACTTC	CAWSLGETQYF	TRBJ2-5	TRBV30	.	.
TGTGCCAGCAGCTTATATGGGCAGGCCTACGAGCAGTACTTC	CASSLYGQAYEQYF	TRBJ2-7	TRBV7-6	.	.
TGTGCCACCAGTAATCTCCTGGCGGGAGGCTACAATGAGCAGTTCTTC	CATSNLLAGGYNEQFF	TRBJ2-1	TRBV24-1	TRBD2	.
TGTGCCAGCACCCCCTGGGGGGGGCGGGAAGATACGCAGTATTTT	CASTPWGGREDTQYF	TRBJ2-3	TRBV7-2	.	.
TGTGCCAGCAGCCACGGCAGGGGCCGGTCTGGAAACACCATATATTTT	CASSHGRGRSGNTIYF	TRBJ1-3	TRBV6-2/TRBV6-3	.	.
TGTGCCAGCTCACAATATACCAGTAATGAGCAGTTCTTC	CASSQYTSNEQFF	TRBJ2-1	TRBV18	.	few
TGTGCCAGCTCACCAAGGTCTAGCGGTAGCGGGGCCTTTTACAATGAGCAGTTCTTC	CASSPRSSGSGAFYNEQFF	TRBJ2-1	TRBV18	TRBD2	.
TGTGCCAGCAGTGAATTCAGTCAGGGGGGCACTGAAGCTTTCTTT	CASSEFSQGGTEAFF	TRBJ1-1	TRBV6-1	TRBD1	.
TGTGCCAGCAGTTCCCCGGGGAGCCACGGGGAGCTGTTTTTT	CASSSPGSHGELFF	TRBJ2-2	TRBV25-1	.	.
TGTGCCAGCAGCACTTTAGCGGCTAGCACAGATACGCAGTATTTT	CASSTLAASTDTQYF	TRBJ2-3	TRBV7-9	.	.
TGTGCCAGCAGTTTGGGACAAGAAGGCTACACCTTC	CASSLGQEGYTF	TRBJ1-2	TRBV2	.	few
TGTGCCAGCACCCTTATAACAGGGGGGACTGAAGCTTTCTTT	CASTLITGGTEAFF	TRBJ1-1	TRBV28	TRBD1	.
TGTGCCAGCAGTTACGATCCGGGACTAGCGGGAGAGACCCAGTACTTC	CASSYDPGLAGETQYF	TRBJ2-5	TRBV6-6	TRBD2	.
TGCAGTGCTTTAGACAGGACGGGGATCTTT	CSALDRTGIF	TRBJ1-6	TRBV20-1	.	.